These 24 T cell receptor beta chains were all obtained from the same sample, sequenced in a study of blood T cells in healthy people across ages. Together with a sample-barcoded 5' primer, a J-beta primer mix was included in a second PCR lasting roughly 6 to 12 cycles. TCRdb reanalysed the 5' RACE reads using MiXCR and keeps one entry per CDR3 protein. This sample has about 290,000 distinct CDR3 sequences, with around 27% found just once. The material sequenced was blood. The receptors derive from a woman aged 70-85 years in good health.

This clonotype came up a few times. The rearrangement uses TRBV10-2 and TRBJ2-7; D may correspond to TRBD1 or TRBD2 (6 bases each). Judging by the DNA end, TRBJ2-1 fits better; the J call may be wrong. Germline values: CDR1 WSHSY, CDR2 SAAADI. The CDR3 has 14 amino acids. In nucleotides, the CDR3 is TGCGCCAGCAACGAGGGGGGATCTTACAATGAGCAGTTCTTC. Residues: CASNEGGSYNEQFF.

This clonotype was counted ten times or more. The rearrangement uses TRBV10-3 and TRBJ2-2, with TRBD2 identical over 10 bases. Germline CDR1 is ENHRY and CDR2 is SYGVKD. The CDR3 has 15 residues. The V gene end was trimmed by 8 bases and the J gene end by 3 bases; junction bases not matched to a gene: 6. As DNA, the CDR3 is TGTGCCATCGGGGCTAGCGGGAGCGACACCGGGGAGCTGTTTTTT. Amino acids: CAIGASGSDTGELFF.

V gene TRBV9 combines with J gene TRBJ1-1, with 9 nucleotides matching TRBD1. The CDR3 extends over 16 amino acids. With 1 base clipped from V and 6 bases from J, the junction kept 10 bases outside the gene matches. Germline V gene data show CDR1 as SGDLS and CDR2 as YYNGEE. The CDR3 reads CASSVPDGQGSPEAFF. The CDR3 DNA sequence: TGTGCCAGCAGCGTACCCGATGGACAGGGGAGCCCTGAAGCTTTCTTT.

This clonotype turned up a few times. V usage is TRBV20-1 and J usage is TRBJ2-7, with TRBD2 as a possible D gene (5 bases). The germline V gene encodes CDR1 DFQATT and CDR2 SNEGSKA (reference sequence). With 6 bases removed from V and 3 bases from J, the gap between germline ends came to 9 bases. This CDR3 spans 11 amino acids. The CDR3 region has the DNA TGCAGTGCACGAGCGGACTACGAGCAGTACTTC. It is translated as CSARADYEQYF.

This clonotype has ten or more counts. This chain links TRBV5-6 with TRBJ2-5; D not certain. CDR1 SGHDT and CDR2 YYEEEE come from the germline V gene. V was clipped by 0 bases and J by 5 bases, with 8 bases between them. The CDR3 spans 13 residues. As DNA, the CDR3 is TGTGCCAGCAGCTTGGTACGCCGGGAGACCCAGTACTTC. It translates to CASSLVRRETQYF.

This clonotype has only a few counts. This rearrangement joins TRBV2 to TRBJ2-1, with TRBD2 matching over 12 bases. Trimming took 5 bases from V and 7 from J; bases not matched to a gene: 9. Germline values: CDR1 SNHLY, CDR2 FYNNEI. The CDR3 totals 16 residues. CDR3 sequence: CASSKDSSGRGNEQFF. Here the CDR3 DNA reads TGTGCCAGCAGTAAAGATTCTAGCGGGAGGGGTAATGAGCAGTTCTTC.

This clonotype has just a few counts. The J gene is TRBJ2-5, the V gene TRBV7-9, with TRBD2 matching 8 bases. This CDR3 has 15 amino acids. V was pared by 5 bases and J by 5 bases, with 10 bases of the junction left unmatched. Germline assignment: CDR1 SEHNR and CDR2 FQNEAQ (reference sequence). The chain's CDR3 is CASSLSYSGTETQYF. The CDR3 DNA follows: TGTGCCAGCAGCCTTAGTTATAGCGGGACTGAGACCCAGTACTTC.

The J gene is TRBJ1-2, the V gene TRBV18; the D gene is possibly TRBD1 (5 bases). Germline loops: CDR1 KGHSH, CDR2 LQKENI. The CDR3 runs to 15 residues. The V end lost 2 bases, the J end lost 4 bases, and 14 bases lay between the germline ends. The CDR3 protein is CASSPGTDYFYGYTF. The DNA of the CDR3 is TGTGCCAGCTCACCAGGGACGGATTACTTCTATGGCTACACCTTC.

The rearrangement uses TRBV28 and TRBJ1-4; D is undetermined. The CDR3 loop spans 15 amino acids. V lost 7 bases, J lost 6 bases, and 18 bases lay in between. Germline lookup yields CDR1 MDHEN and CDR2 SYDVKM. CDR3 nucleotides: TGTGCCAGCACACCCTCGATCGGGCGCCATGAAAAACTGTTTTTT. Its translation is CASTPSIGRHEKLFF.

The genes are TRBV11-2 and TRBJ1-4; TRBD1 matches 7 bases. Losses at the gene ends were 4 bases for V and 0 bases for J; bases not matched to a gene: 11. This CDR3 spans 18 amino acids. Germline V gene sequence: CDR1 SGHAT, CDR2 FQNNGV. CDR3 DNA: TGTGCCAGCAGCTCCGAAGAGGGGGCGATTTCAACTAATGAAAAACTGTTTTTT. The encoded protein is CASSSEEGAISTNEKLFF.

The table lists this clonotype with many counts. The rearrangement joins TRBV13 to TRBJ2-5; 15 nucleotides match TRBD2. The DNA end is more similar to TRBJ2-7, so the J call may be wrong. This CDR3 comprises 16 residues. Germline V gene lookup returns CDR1 PRHDT and CDR2 FYEKMQ (reference sequence). This CDR3 reads CASSSGLAGGHYEQYF. As DNA, the CDR3 is TGTGCCAGCAGCTCGGGACTAGCGGGAGGCCACTACGAGCAGTACTTC.

This clonotype was counted between two and nine times. The V call is TRBV7-2, the J call TRBJ1-6; D is ambiguous. The CDR3 consists of 16 residues. Germline-derived CDR1 and CDR2 are SGHTA and FQGNSA. V lost 5 bases and J lost 7, with 18 bases in between. CDR3 bases: TGTGCCAGCAGCCCGAGTGTCCCCCTTGGGAATTCACCCCTCCACTTT. This sequence encodes CASSPSVPLGNSPLHF.

This rearrangement joins TRBV2 to TRBJ1-3; maybe TRBD1 (5 bases). V was shortened by 8 bases and J by 2 bases, with 16 bases between the two germline ends. This CDR3 is 15 amino acids long. Germline V gene lookup returns CDR1 SNHLY and CDR2 FYNNEI. CDR3 bases: TGTGCCAGCCGCAGCAGGGTCTCGACTGGAAACACCATATATTTT. Translation gives CASRSRVSTGNTIYF.

To note about this clonotype: A read error may produce the germline difference seen at one junction end. The gene calls are TRBV6-6 and TRBJ1-5, with unresolved D. CDR3 length: 15 residues. Germline values: CDR1 MNHNY, CDR2 SVGAGI (reference sequence). CDR3 in DNA: TGTGCCAGCGCTTATCAGGCTTCGAGCAATCAGCCCCAGCGTTTT. This codes for CASAYQASSNQPQRF.

The chain has TRBV11-1 and TRBJ2-7, with 7 bases aligning to TRBD2. CDR3 length: 15 residues. V lost 3 bases and J lost 4; bases outside the gene matches: 9. Germline V gives CDR1 SGHAT, CDR2 FQDESV (reference sequence). Here the CDR3 DNA reads TGTGCCAGCAGCTTCCGGCTGGCGGGGGAGTACGAGCAGTACTTC. This gives the protein CASSFRLAGEYEQYF.

V and J are TRBV5-6 and TRBJ2-4, with unresolved D. Germline CDR1 SGHDT, CDR2 YYEEEE. The CDR3 has 15 residues. Trimming cost V 1 base and J 0 bases, with 8 bases left between them. The CDR3 loop is CASSLTTLAKNIQYF. CDR3 nucleotides: TGTGCCAGCAGCTTGACGACGTTAGCCAAAAACATTCAGTACTTC. The full variable domain, rest sourced from reference TRBV5-6 and TRBJ2-4, is DAGVTQSPTHLIKTRGQQVTLRCSPKSGHDTVSWYQQALGQGPQFIFQYYEEEERQRGNFPDRFSGHQFPNYSSELNVNALLLGDSALYLCASSLTTLAKNIQYFGAGTRLSVL.

This clonotype was counted only a few times. The chain couples TRBV3-1 to TRBJ2-1; D gene ambiguous. Trimming left V 1 base short and J 0 bases short, with 7 bases between. Germline CDR1 LGHDT, CDR2 YNNKEL (reference sequence). The CDR3 sequence is 15 residues long. CDR3 DNA sequence: TGTGCCAGCAGCCAAGCAGGCCTCTCCTACAATGAGCAGTTCTTC. Translating gives CASSQAGLSYNEQFF.

The chain has TRBV4-2 and TRBJ2-5; the match to TRBD2 covers 12 bases. The V segment lost 3 bases and the J segment 1 base; nucleotides outside the gene matches: 3. The CDR3 runs to 16 residues. Germline V gene sequence: CDR1 LGHNA, CDR2 YNFKEQ. For the CDR3, the DNA is TGTGCCAGCAGCCATCTAGCGGGAGGGGGCCAAGAGACCCAGTACTTC. Translated, it gives CASSHLAGGGQETQYF.

The chain carries TRBV29-1 and TRBJ2-1; D call uncertain. The CDR3 contains 11 residues. Trimming removed 4 bases at V and 4 bases at J, with 5 bases between. Per germline, CDR1 SQVTM and CDR2 ANQGSEA. As DNA, the CDR3 is TGCAGCGTTGCTGTATACAATGAGCAGTTCTTC. Protein sequence: CSVAVYNEQFF.

This clonotype was counted a few times. The chain is built from TRBV6-1 and TRBJ2-1, with 13 bases fitting TRBD2. Germline V gives CDR1 MNHNS, CDR2 SASEGT. With V trimmed by 5 bases and J by 10 bases, 8 bases remained unmatched. This CDR3 spans 15 amino acids. The CDR3 nucleotides read TGTGCCAGCAGTCAACCGGGACTAGCGGGATGGGAGCAGTTCTTC. It translates to CASSQPGLAGWEQFF.

Turning to this clonotype: At one boundary the junction diverges from the germline segment, which might be a read error. This chain uses TRBV14 with TRBJ2-5; D is uncertain. This CDR3 spans 14 amino acids. The germline V gene has CDR1 SGHDN and CDR2 FVKESK. The CDR3 nucleotides read TGTGCCTGCAGCCAAGACCCGCAAGGAGAGACCCAGCACTTC. This gives the protein CACSQDPQGETQHF.

The chain links TRBV9 to TRBJ2-5, with a weak D call TRBD2 (5 bases). Germline V lookup: CDR1 SGDLS, CDR2 YYNGEE. Trimming shortened V by 4 bases and J by 3 bases, and 16 bases separated the two germline ends. This CDR3 spans 15 amino acids. CDR3 DNA sequence: TGTGCCAGCAGCCCCCTTCTAGGGCGGGAAGAGACCCAGTACTTC. This translates into CASSPLLGREETQYF.

This clonotype was seen a few times. This chain joins TRBV27 and TRBJ2-5; a weak D match, TRBD1 (6 bases). Deletions cut 5 bases from V and 5 bases from J, with 18 bases between. The CDR3 length is 15 residues. Germline-derived CDR1 and CDR2 are MNHEY and SMNVEV (reference sequence). CDR3: CASSTQGFGPETQYF. In nucleotides, the CDR3 is TGTGCCAGCAGTACCCAGGGGTTCGGTCCGGAGACCCAGTACTTC.

This clonotype turned up a few times. The rearrangement joins TRBV4-3 to TRBJ2-1, with D hard to call. The germline gives CDR1 LGHNA, CDR2 YSLEER. There are 16 residues in the CDR3. With 1 base removed from V and 9 bases from J, the gap between germline ends came to 19 bases. CDR3 in amino acids: CASSQGSFGGFSEQFF. CDR3 bases: TGCGCCAGCAGCCAAGGGAGTTTTGGCGGTTTCAGTGAGCAGTTCTTC.